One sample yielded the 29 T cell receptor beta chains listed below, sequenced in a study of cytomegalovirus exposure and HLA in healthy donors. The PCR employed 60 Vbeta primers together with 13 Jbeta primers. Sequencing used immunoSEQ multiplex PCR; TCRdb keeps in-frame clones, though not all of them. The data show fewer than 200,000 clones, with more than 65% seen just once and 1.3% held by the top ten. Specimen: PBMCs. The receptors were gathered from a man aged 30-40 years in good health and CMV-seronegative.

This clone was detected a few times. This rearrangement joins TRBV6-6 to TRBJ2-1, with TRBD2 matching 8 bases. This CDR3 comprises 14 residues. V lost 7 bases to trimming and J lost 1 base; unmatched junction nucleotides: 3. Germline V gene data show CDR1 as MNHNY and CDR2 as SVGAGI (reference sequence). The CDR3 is CASIQRESYNEQFF. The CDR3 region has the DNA TGTGCCAGCATCCAGCGGGAGTCCTACAATGAGCAGTTCTTC.

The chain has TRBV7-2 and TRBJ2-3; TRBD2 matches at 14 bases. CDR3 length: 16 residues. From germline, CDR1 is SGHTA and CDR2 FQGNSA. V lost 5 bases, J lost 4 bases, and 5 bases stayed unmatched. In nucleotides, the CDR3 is TGTGCCAGCAGCAAGGGACTAGCGGGAGACTCAGATACGCAGTATTTT. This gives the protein CASSKGLAGDSDTQYF.

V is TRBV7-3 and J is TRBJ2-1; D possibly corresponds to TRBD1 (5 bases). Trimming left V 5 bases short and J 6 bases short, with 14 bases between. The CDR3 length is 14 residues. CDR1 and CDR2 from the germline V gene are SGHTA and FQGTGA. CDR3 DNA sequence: TGTGCCAGCAGCCCGATGGCTAGGGGCAATGAGCAGTTCTTC. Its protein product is CASSPMARGNEQFF. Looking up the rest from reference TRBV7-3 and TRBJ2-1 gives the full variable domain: GAGVSQTPSNKVTEKGKYVELRCDPISGHTALYWYRQSLGQGPEFLIYFQGTGAADDSGLPNDRFFAVRPEGSVSTLKIQRTERGDSAVYLCASSPMARGNEQFFGPGTRLTVL.

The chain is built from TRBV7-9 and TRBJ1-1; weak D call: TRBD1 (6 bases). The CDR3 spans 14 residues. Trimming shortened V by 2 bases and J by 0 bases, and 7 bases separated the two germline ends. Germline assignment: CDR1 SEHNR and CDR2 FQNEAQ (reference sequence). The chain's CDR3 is CASSLSGVNTEAFF. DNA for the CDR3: TGTGCCAGCAGCTTATCAGGGGTGAACACTGAAGCTTTCTTT.

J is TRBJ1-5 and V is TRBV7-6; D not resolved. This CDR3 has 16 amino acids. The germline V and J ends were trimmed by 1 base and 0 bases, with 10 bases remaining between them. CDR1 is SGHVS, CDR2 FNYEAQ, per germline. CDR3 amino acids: CASSLGTVTSNQPQHF. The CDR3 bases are TGTGCCAGCAGCTTAGGAACAGTGACTAGCAATCAGCCCCAGCATTTT.

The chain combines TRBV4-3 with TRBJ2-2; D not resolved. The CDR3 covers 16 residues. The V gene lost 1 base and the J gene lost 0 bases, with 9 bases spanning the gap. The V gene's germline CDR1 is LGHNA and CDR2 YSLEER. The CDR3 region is CASSQGAATNTGELFF. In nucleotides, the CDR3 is TGCGCCAGCAGCCAAGGAGCCGCAACGAACACCGGGGAGCTGTTTTTT.

The CDR3 is CASSLAQGVITEAFF. CDR3 DNA: TGTGCCAGCAGTTTAGCCCAGGGGGTCATCACTGAAGCTTTCTTT. The chain links TRBV27 to TRBJ1-1; 7 bases match TRBD1. The CDR3 sequence is 15 residues long. The germline V gene has CDR1 MNHEY and CDR2 SMNVEV (reference sequence). The ends lost 2 bases at V and 4 bases at J; junction bases unmatched: 7.

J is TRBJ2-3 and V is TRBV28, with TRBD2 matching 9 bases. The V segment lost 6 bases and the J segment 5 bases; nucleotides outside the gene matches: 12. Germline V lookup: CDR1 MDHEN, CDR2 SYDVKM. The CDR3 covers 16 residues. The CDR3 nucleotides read TGTGCCAGCAGCTTCCTCGTGGCGGGAGGGGGAGATACGCAGTATTTT. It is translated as CASSFLVAGGGDTQYF. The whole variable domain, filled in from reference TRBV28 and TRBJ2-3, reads DVKVTQSSRYLVKRTGEKVFLECVQDMDHENMFWYRQDPGLGLRLIYFSYDVKMKEKGDIPEGYSVSREKKERFSLILESASTNQTSMYLCASSFLVAGGGDTQYFGPGTRLTVL.

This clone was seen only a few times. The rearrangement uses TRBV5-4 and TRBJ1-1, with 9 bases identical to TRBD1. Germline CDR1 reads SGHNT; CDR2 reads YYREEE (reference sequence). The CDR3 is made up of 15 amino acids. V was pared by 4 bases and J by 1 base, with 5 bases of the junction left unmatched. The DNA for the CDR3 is TGTGCCAGCAGCCAACGGACAGGGGAGAACACTGAAGCTTTCTTT. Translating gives CASSQRTGENTEAFF.

This CDR3 is CASSLAPTGTQYF. The CDR3 DNA sequence: TGTGCCAGCAGCTTAGCGCCAACCGGGACCCAGTACTTC. The chain carries TRBV11-3 and TRBJ2-5, with unresolved D. The V and J ends lost 1 base and 7 bases respectively, with 10 bases between them. This CDR3 is built from 13 residues. Germline V gene data show CDR1 as SGHNT and CDR2 as YENEEA.

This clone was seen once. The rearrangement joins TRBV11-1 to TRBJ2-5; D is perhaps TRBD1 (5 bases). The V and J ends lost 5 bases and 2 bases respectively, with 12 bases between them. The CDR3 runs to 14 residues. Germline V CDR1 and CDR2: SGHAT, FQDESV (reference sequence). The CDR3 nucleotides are TGTGCCAGCAGCCCCGGAAGGGGACAAGAGACCCAGTACTTC. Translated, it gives CASSPGRGQETQYF. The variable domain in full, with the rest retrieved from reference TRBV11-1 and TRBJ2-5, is EAEVAQSPRYKITEKSQAVAFWCDPISGHATLYWYRQILGQGPELLVQFQDESVVDDSQLPKDRFSAERLKGVDSTLKIQPAELGDSAMYLCASSPGRGQETQYFGPGTRLLVL.

The CDR3: CASSPYLPQNTEAFF. The CDR3 DNA reads TGTGCCAGCAGTCCTTATCTACCCCAGAACACTGAAGCTTTCTTT. The chain links TRBV27 to TRBJ1-1; no reliable D call. CDR3 length: 15 amino acids. The V gene lost 5 bases and the J gene lost 1 base, with 14 bases spanning the gap. Per the germline V gene, CDR1 is MNHEY and CDR2 is SMNVEV (reference sequence).

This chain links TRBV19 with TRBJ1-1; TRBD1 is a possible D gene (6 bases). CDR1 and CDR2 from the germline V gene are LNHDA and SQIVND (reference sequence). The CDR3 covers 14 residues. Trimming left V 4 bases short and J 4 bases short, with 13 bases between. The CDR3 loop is CASSRETGPTEAFF. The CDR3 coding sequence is TGTGCCAGTAGTAGAGAGACAGGACCCACTGAAGCTTTCTTT. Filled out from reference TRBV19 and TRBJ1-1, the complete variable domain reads DGGITQSPKYLFRKEGQNVTLSCEQNLNHDAMYWYRQDPGQGLRLIYYSQIVNDFQKGDIAEGYSVSREKKESFPLTVTSAQKNPTAFYLCASSRETGPTEAFFGQGTRLTVV.

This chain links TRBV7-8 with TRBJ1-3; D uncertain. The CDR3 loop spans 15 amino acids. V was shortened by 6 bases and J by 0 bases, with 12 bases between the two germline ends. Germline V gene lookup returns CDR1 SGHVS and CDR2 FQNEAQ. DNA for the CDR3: TGTGCCAGCAGTACCGGGAGGATCTCTGGAAACACCATATATTTT. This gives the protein CASSTGRISGNTIYF.

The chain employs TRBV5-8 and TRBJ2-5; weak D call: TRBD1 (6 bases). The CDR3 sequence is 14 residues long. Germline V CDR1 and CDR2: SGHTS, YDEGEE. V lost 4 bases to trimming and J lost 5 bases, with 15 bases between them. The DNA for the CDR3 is TGTGCCAGCAGCCCCGGACAGCACTTGGAGACCCAGTACTTC. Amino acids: CASSPGQHLETQYF.

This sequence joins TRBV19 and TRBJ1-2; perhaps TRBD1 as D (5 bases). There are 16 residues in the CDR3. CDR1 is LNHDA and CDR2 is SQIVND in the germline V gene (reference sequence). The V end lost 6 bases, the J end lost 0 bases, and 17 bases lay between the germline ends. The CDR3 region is CASRVGGTATNYGYTF. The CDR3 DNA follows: TGTGCCAGTAGGGTGGGGGGGACCGCGACTAACTATGGCTACACCTTC.

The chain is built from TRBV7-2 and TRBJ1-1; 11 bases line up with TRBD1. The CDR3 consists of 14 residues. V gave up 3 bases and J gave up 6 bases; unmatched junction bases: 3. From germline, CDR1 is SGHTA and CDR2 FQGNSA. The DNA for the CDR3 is TGTGCCAGCAGCTTCCCGGGACAGGGGGCTGAAGCTTTCTTT. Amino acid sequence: CASSFPGQGAEAFF. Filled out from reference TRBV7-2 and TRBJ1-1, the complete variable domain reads GAGVSQSPSNKVTEKGKDVELRCDPISGHTALYWYRQSLGQGLEFLIYFQGNSAPDKSGLPSDRFSAERTGGSVSTLTIQRTQQEDSAVYLCASSFPGQGAEAFFGQGTRLTVV.

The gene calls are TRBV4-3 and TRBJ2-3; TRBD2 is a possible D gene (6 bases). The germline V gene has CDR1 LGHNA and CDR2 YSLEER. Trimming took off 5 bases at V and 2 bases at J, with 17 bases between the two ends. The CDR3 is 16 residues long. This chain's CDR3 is CASSVKVPSDTDTQYF. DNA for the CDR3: TGCGCCAGCAGCGTGAAGGTCCCTAGCGACACAGATACGCAGTATTTT.

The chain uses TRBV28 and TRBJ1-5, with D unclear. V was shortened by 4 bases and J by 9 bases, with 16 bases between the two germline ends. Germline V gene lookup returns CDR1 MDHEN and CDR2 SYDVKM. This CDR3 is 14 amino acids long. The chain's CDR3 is CASSSTDGLGPQHF. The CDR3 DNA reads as TGTGCCAGCAGTTCCACCGACGGACTGGGGCCCCAGCATTTT. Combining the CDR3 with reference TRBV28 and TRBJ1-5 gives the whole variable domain DVKVTQSSRYLVKRTGEKVFLECVQDMDHENMFWYRQDPGLGLRLIYFSYDVKMKEKGDIPEGYSVSREKKERFSLILESASTNQTSMYLCASSSTDGLGPQHFGDGTRLSIL.

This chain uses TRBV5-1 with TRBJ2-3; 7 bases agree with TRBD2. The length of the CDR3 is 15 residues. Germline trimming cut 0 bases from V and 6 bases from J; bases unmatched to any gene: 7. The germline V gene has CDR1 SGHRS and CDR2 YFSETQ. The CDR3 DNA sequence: TGCGCCAGCAGCTTGGCCGGGGAGGGAGCGGATACGCAGTATTTT. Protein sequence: CASSLAGEGADTQYF.

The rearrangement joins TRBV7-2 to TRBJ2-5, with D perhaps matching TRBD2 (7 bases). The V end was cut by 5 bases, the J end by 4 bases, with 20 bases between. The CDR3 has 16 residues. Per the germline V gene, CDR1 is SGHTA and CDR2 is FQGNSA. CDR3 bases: TGTGCCAGCAGCAGCGGGGTGGGGGGGCGGCTAGAGACCCAGTACTTC. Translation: CASSSGVGGRLETQYF.

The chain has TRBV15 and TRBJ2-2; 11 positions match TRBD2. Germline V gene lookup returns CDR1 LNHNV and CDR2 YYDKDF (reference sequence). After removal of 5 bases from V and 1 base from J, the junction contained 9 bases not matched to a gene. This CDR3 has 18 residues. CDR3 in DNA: TGTGCCACCAGCGGCCCACTAGCGGGAGTGGGGAACACCGGGGAGCTGTTTTTT. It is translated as CATSGPLAGVGNTGELFF.

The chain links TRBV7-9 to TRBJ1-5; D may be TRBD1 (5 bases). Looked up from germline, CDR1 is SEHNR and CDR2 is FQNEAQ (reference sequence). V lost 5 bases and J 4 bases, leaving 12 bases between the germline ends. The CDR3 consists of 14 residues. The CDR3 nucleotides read TGTGCCAGCAGCAACGACAGACCGAATCAGCCCCAGCATTTT. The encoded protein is CASSNDRPNQPQHF.

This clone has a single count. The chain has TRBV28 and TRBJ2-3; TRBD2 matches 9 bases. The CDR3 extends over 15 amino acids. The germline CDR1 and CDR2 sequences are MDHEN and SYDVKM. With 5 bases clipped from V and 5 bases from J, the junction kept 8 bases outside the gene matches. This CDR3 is CASSPGLAIGDTQYF. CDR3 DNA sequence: TGTGCCAGCAGTCCCGGACTAGCGATTGGAGATACGCAGTATTTT.

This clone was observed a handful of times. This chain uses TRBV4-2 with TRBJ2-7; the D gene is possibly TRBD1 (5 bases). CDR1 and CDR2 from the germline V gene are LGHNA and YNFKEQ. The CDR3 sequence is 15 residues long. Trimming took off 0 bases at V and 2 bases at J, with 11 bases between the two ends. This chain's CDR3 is CASSQDFGRAYEQYF. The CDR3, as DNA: TGTGCCAGCAGCCAAGATTTCGGCAGGGCCTACGAGCAGTACTTC.

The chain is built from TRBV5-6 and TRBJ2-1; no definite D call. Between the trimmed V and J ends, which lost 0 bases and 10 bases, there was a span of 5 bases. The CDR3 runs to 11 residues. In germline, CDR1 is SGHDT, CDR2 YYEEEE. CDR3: CASSLVQEQFF. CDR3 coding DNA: TGTGCCAGCAGCTTGGTCCAGGAGCAGTTCTTC.

CDR3 nucleotide sequence: TGTGCCAGAGCTCAAGTAGCGGCGGGGATCTACGAGCAGTACTTC. It specifies CARAQVAAGIYEQYF. The chain couples TRBV5-3 to TRBJ2-7; possible D gene TRBD2, 6 bases. TRBV5-3 is marked as an open reading frame, function uncertain. The CDR3 contains 15 residues. V was cut by 7 bases and J by 3 bases, with 20 bases left in between.

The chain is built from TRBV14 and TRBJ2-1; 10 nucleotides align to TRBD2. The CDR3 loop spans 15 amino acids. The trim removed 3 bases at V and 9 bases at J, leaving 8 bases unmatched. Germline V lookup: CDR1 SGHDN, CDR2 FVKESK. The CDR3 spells CASSHRLAGLGEQFF. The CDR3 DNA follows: TGTGCCAGCAGCCACAGACTAGCGGGTCTCGGTGAGCAGTTCTTC.

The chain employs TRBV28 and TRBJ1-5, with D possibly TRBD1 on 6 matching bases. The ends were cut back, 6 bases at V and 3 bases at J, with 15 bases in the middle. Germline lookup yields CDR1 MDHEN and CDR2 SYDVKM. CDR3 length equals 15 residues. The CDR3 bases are TGTGCCAGCAGCCCGGGGGGGGCCCTCAATCAGCCCCAGCATTTT. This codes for CASSPGGALNQPQHF.